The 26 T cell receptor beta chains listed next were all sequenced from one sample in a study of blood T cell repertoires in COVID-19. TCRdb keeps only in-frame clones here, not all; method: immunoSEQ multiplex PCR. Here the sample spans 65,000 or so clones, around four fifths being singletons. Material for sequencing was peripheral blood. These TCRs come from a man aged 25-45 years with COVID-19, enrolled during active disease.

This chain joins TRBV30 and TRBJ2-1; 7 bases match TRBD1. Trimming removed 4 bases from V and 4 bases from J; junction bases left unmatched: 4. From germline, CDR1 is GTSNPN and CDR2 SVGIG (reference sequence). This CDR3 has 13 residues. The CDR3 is CAWTRDRYNEQFF. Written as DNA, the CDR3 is TGTGCCTGGACCCGGGACAGATACAATGAGCAGTTCTTC.

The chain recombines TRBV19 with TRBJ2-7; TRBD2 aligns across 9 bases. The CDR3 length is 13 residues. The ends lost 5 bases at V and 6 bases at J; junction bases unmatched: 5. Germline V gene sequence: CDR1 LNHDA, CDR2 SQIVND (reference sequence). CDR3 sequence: CASSAGLAREQYF. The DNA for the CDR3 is TGTGCCAGTAGTGCAGGACTAGCGCGCGAGCAGTACTTC.

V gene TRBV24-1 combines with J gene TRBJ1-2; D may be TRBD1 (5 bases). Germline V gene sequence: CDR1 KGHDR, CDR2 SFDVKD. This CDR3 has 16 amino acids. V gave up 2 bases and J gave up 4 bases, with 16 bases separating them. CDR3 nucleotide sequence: TGTGCCACCAGTGATTCGAAAGACAGTAGAATCTATGGCTACACCTTC. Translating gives CATSDSKDSRIYGYTF.

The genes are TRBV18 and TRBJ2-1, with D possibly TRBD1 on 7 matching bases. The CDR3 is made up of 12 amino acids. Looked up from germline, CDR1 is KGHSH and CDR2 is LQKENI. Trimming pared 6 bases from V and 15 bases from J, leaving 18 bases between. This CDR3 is CASSPEAGGLFF. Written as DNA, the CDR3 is TGTGCCAGCTCGCCCGAGGCAGGGGGGCTGTTCTTC.

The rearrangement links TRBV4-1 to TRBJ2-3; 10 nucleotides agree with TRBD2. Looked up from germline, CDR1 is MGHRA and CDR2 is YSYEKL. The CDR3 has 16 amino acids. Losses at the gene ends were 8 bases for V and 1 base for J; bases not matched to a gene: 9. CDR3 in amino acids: CASCFGTSVRTDTQYF. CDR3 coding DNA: TGCGCCAGCTGCTTCGGGACTAGCGTTCGCACAGATACGCAGTATTTT.

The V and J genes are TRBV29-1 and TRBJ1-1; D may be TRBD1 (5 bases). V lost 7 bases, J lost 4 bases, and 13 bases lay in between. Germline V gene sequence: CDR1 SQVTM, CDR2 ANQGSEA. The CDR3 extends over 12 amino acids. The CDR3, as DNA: TGCAGCGCCTGGGGCGGGGGCACTGAAGCTTTCTTT. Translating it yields CSAWGGGTEAFF.

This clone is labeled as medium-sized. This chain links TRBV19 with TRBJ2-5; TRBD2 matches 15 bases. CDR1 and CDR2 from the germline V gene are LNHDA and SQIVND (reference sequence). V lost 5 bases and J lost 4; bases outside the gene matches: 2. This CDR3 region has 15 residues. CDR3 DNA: TGTGCCAGTAGTGGACTAGCGGGAGGGCCAGAGACCCAGTACTTC. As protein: CASSGLAGGPETQYF. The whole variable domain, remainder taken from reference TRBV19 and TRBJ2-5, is DGGITQSPKYLFRKEGQNVTLSCEQNLNHDAMYWYRQDPGQGLRLIYYSQIVNDFQKGDIAEGYSVSREKKESFPLTVTSAQKNPTAFYLCASSGLAGGPETQYFGPGTRLLVL.

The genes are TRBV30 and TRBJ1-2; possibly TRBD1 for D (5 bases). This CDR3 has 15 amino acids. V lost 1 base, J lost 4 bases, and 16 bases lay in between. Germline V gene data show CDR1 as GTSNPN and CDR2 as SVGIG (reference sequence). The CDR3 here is CAWSAPGRFGYGYTF. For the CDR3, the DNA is TGTGCCTGGAGTGCACCAGGGCGATTCGGCTATGGCTACACCTTC.

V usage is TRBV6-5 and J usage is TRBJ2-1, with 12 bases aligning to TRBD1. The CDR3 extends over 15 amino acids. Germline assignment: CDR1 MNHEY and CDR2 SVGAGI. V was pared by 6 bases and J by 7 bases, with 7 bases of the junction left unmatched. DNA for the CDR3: TGTGCCAGCAGGGGGGGACAGGGGGCGTCGAATGAGCAGTTCTTC. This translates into CASRGGQGASNEQFF.

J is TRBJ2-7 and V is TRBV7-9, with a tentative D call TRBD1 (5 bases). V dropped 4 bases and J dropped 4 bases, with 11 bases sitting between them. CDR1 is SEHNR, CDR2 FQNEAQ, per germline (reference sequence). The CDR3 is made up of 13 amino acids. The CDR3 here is CASSSGRAYEQYF. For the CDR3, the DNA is TGTGCCAGCAGCTCAGGCAGGGCTTACGAGCAGTACTTC.

CDR3 amino acids: CASSPDRGSEKLFF. The CDR3 coding sequence is TGTGCCAGCTCACCTGACAGGGGAAGTGAAAAACTGTTTTTT. The chain recombines TRBV18 with TRBJ1-4; 8 nucleotides match TRBD1. The germline CDR1 and CDR2 sequences are KGHSH and LQKENI. The V gene end was trimmed by 3 bases and the J gene end by 7 bases; junction bases not matched to a gene: 4. The CDR3 totals 14 residues. Together with reference TRBV18 and TRBJ1-4, the CDR3 gives the full variable domain: NAGVMQNPRHLVRRRGQEARLRCSPMKGHSHVYWYRQLPEEGLKFMVYLQKENIIDESGMPKERFSAEFPKEGPSILRIQQVVRGDSAAYFCASSPDRGSEKLFFGSGTQLSVL.

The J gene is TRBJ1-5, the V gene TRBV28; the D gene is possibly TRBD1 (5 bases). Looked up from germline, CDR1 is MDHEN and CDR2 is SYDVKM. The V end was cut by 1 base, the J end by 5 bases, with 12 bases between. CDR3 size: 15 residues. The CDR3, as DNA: TGTGCCAGCAGTTTATCCACAGGAGATTATCAGCCCCAGCATTTT. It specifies CASSLSTGDYQPQHF.

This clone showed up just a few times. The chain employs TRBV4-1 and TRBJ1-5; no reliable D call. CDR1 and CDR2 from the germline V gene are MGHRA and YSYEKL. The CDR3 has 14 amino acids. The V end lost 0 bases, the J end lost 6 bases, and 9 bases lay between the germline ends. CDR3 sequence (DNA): TGCGCCAGCAGCCAAGAAGAACGGAGTCAGCCCCAGCATTTT. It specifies CASSQEERSQPQHF.

CDR3: CASSISGNTEAFF. The CDR3 coding sequence is TGTGCCAGTAGTATATCAGGGAACACTGAAGCTTTCTTT. The chain is built from TRBV19 and TRBJ1-1; D gene unclear. This CDR3 is 13 amino acids long. Looked up from germline, CDR1 is LNHDA and CDR2 is SQIVND (reference sequence). V was cut by 2 bases and J by 1 base, with 5 bases left in between.

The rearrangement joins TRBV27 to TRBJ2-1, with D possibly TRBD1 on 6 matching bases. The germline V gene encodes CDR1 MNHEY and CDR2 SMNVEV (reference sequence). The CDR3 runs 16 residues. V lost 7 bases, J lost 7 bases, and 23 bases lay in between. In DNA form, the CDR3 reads TGTGCCAGCACCTCAGGGGAACTCACACATCCGAATGAGCAGTTCTTC. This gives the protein CASTSGELTHPNEQFF.

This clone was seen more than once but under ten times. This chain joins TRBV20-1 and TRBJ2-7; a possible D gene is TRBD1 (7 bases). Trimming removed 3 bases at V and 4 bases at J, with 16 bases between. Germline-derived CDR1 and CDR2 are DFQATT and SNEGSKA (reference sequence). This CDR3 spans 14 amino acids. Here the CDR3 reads CSASRPGGGYEQYF. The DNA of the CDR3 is TGCAGTGCTAGTCGCCCAGGGGGAGGATACGAGCAGTACTTC.

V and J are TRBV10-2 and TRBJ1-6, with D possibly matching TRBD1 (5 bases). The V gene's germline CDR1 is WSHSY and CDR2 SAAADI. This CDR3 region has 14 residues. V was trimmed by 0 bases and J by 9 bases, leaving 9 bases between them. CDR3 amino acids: CASSESGGISPLHF. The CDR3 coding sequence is TGCGCCAGCAGTGAGTCGGGGGGAATTTCACCCCTCCACTTT.

The CDR3 DNA sequence: TGTGCCAGCAGCGCCAACGGACAGGGGATACGTGAAAAACTGTTTTTT. Translating it yields CASSANGQGIREKLFF. The chain employs TRBV9 and TRBJ1-4, with TRBD1 matching 9 bases. The V gene end was trimmed by 3 bases and the J gene end by 7 bases; junction bases not matched to a gene: 10. This CDR3 comprises 16 residues. Germline CDR1 and CDR2: SGDLS and YYNGEE.

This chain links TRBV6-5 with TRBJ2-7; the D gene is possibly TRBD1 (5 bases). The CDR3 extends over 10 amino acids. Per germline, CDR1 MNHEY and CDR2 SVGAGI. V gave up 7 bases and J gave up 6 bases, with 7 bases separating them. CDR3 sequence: CASNGAEQYF. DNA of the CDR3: TGTGCCAGCAATGGGGCCGAGCAGTACTTC.

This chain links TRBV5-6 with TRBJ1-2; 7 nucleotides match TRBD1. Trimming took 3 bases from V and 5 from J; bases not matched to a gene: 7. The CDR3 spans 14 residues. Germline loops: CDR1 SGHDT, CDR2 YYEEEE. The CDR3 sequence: CASSWTGQTYGYTF. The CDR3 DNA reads TGTGCCAGCAGCTGGACGGGACAGACTTATGGCTACACCTTC.

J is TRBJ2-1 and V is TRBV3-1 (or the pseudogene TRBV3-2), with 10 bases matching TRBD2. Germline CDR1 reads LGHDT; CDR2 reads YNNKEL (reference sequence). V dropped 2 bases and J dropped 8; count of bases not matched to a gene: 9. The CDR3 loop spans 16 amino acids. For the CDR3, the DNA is TGTGCCAGCAGCCAATCCCCTAGCGGGAGATTAGATGAGCAGTTCTTC. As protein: CASSQSPSGRLDEQFF.

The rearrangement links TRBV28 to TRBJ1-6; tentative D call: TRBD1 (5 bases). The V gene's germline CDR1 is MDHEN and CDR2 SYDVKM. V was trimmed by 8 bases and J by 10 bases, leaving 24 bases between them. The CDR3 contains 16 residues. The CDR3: CASAEAQGARRSPLHF. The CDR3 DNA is TGTGCCAGCGCAGAAGCTCAAGGGGCGCGTCGGTCACCCCTCCACTTT. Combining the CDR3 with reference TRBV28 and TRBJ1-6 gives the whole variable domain DVKVTQSSRYLVKRTGEKVFLECVQDMDHENMFWYRQDPGLGLRLIYFSYDVKMKEKGDIPEGYSVSREKKERFSLILESASTNQTSMYLCASAEAQGARRSPLHFGNGTRLTVT.

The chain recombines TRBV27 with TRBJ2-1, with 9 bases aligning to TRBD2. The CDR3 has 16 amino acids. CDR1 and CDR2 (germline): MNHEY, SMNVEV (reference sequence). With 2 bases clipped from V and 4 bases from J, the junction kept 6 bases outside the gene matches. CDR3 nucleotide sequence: TGTGCCAGCAGTTTACGGACTAGCGCCTTTTACAATGAGCAGTTCTTC. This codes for CASSLRTSAFYNEQFF.

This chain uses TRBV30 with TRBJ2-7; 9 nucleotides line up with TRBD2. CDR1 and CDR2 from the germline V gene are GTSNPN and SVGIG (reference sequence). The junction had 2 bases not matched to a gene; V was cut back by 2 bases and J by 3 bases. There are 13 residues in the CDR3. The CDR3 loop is CAWSRREGYEQYF. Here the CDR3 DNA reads TGTGCCTGGAGTCGGCGGGAGGGCTACGAGCAGTACTTC.

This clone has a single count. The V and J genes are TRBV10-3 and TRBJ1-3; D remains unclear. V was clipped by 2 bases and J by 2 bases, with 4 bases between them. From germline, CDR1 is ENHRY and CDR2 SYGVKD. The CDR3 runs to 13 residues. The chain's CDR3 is CAISEATGNTIYF. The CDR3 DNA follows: TGTGCCATCAGTGAGGCTACTGGAAACACCATATATTTT.

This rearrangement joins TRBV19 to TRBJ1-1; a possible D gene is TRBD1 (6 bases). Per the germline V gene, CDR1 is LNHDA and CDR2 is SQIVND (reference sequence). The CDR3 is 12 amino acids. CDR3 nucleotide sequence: TGTGCAACTACAGGGTTTGGCACTGAAGCTTTCTTT. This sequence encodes CATTGFGTEAFF.